The 26 T cell receptor beta chains listed next were all sequenced from one sample in a study of vaccination effects on CD4 cells after COVID-19. Here immunoSEQ multiplex PCR was the method, and the copy in TCRdb shows in-frame clones only, minus some. The repertoire holds tens of thousands of clones, with around 67% as singletons. No antigens are known for them. Once cultured for roughly ten days, the cells underwent separation to obtain CD4+ T cells. Material: CD4+ T cells from PBMCs cultured without peptide, obtained before COVID-19 vaccination. These receptor sequences come from a human donor who received a COVID-19 vaccine.

V usage is TRBV4-1 and J usage is TRBJ1-1; unclear D gene. CDR3 length: 13 amino acids. Germline CDR1 and CDR2: MGHRA and YSYEKL. Trimming removed 0 bases at V and 8 bases at J, with 10 bases between. The CDR3 loop is CASSQDVDSEAFF. In nucleotides, the CDR3 is TGCGCCAGCAGCCAAGACGTTGATTCCGAAGCTTTCTTT.

The chain carries TRBV29-1 and TRBJ1-1, with D tentatively TRBD1 (5 bases). This CDR3 contains 12 residues. V dropped 7 bases and J dropped 1 base, with 10 bases sitting between them. Germline V gene sequence: CDR1 SQVTM, CDR2 ANQGSEA. CDR3 DNA: TGCAGCGCCGATAGGGGGAACACTGAAGCTTTCTTT. Amino acids: CSADRGNTEAFF.

The chain joins TRBV11-2 to TRBJ1-6; D uncertain. Germline V gene lookup returns CDR1 SGHAT and CDR2 FQNNGV. The V and J ends lost 0 bases and 6 bases respectively, with 9 bases between them. CDR3 length equals 15 residues. The CDR3 here is CASSLEFSFNSPLHF. As DNA, the CDR3 is TGTGCCAGCAGCTTAGAGTTCAGCTTTAATTCACCCCTCCACTTT.

This chain joins TRBV30 and TRBJ1-2, with 8 bases lining up with TRBD1. The CDR3 is 15 residues long. Germline values: CDR1 GTSNPN, CDR2 SVGIG (reference sequence). Trimming at V came to 2 bases and at J to 6 bases, leaving 11 bases not matched to a gene. The CDR3 loop is CAWSQGRGLVNGYTF. DNA of the CDR3: TGTGCCTGGAGTCAAGGCAGGGGGCTTGTCAATGGCTACACCTTC.

The chain has TRBV3-1 (or the pseudogene TRBV3-2) and TRBJ2-3; D uncertain. V lost 1 base to trimming and J lost 1 base, with 12 bases between them. The CDR3 totals 16 residues. Germline CDR1 is LGHDT and CDR2 is YNNKEL (reference sequence). DNA for the CDR3: TGTGCCAGCAGCCAAGGTCTAACGGTTCGCACAGATACGCAGTATTTT. It codes for CASSQGLTVRTDTQYF.

In its sample, this clone was seen a few times. The CDR3 DNA follows: TGTGCCAGCAGCTTGGAGCGGGCCTTAAGGCCCTTTAACTATGGCTACACCTTC. Protein product: CASSLERALRPFNYGYTF. The rearrangement joins TRBV5-4 to TRBJ1-2, with D unclear. Germline assignment: CDR1 SGHNT and CDR2 YYREEE (reference sequence). Trimming stripped 0 bases from V and 1 base from J, with 19 bases between. CDR3 length equals 18 residues.

V usage is TRBV15 and J usage is TRBJ2-3; D remains unclear. V shed 2 bases and J shed 2 bases, with 14 bases lying between them. CDR1 is LNHNV and CDR2 is YYDKDF in the germline V gene (reference sequence). The CDR3 contains 16 residues. DNA for the CDR3: TGTGCCACCAGCAGAAGAGGACGGGCCGCCACAGATACGCAGTATTTT. Encoded protein: CATSRRGRAATDTQYF.

The count of this clone is one. The rearrangement links TRBV4-3 to TRBJ2-1, with a weak D call TRBD2 (7 bases). The V gene's germline CDR1 is LGHNA and CDR2 YSLEER. Trimming removed 0 bases at V and 6 bases at J, with 15 bases between. The CDR3 is made up of 16 amino acids. The CDR3 loop reads CASSQDMNGGPNEQFF. The DNA of the CDR3 is TGCGCCAGCAGCCAAGATATGAACGGGGGGCCCAATGAGCAGTTCTTC.

The CDR3 loop is CASSEYGLAANYGYTF. Written as DNA, the CDR3 is TGTGCCAGCAGTGAGTATGGCCTGGCAGCTAACTATGGCTACACCTTC. The rearrangement joins TRBV2 to TRBJ1-2; D remains ambiguous. Trimming cost V 3 bases and J 0 bases, with 14 bases left between them. This CDR3 has 16 amino acids. Germline CDR1 SNHLY, CDR2 FYNNEI. Variable domain in full (rest from reference TRBV2 and TRBJ1-2): EPEVTQTPSHQVTQMGQEVILRCVPISNHLYFYWYRQILGQKVEFLVSFYNNEISEKSEIFDDQFSVERPDGSNFTLKIRSTKLEDSAMYFCASSEYGLAANYGYTFGSGTRLTVV.

This clone was found a few times. The chain links TRBV29-1 to TRBJ1-5; TRBD1 is a possible D gene (6 bases). CDR1 is SQVTM and CDR2 is ANQGSEA in the germline V gene. Trimming pared 4 bases from V and 6 bases from J, leaving 13 bases between. This CDR3 spans 13 amino acids. The CDR3 coding sequence is TGCAGCGTTGTTTGGGGGCTGGGTCAGCCCCAGCATTTT. This sequence encodes CSVVWGLGQPQHF.

The chain employs TRBV28 and TRBJ1-2, with D unresolved. The CDR3 consists of 12 residues. V gave up 11 bases and J gave up 8 bases, with 18 bases separating them. Germline loops: CDR1 MDHEN, CDR2 SYDVKM. CDR3 loop: CAYHAAAGGYTF. The DNA for the CDR3 is TGTGCCTACCACGCGGCGGCGGGGGGCTACACCTTC.

The chain carries TRBV27 and TRBJ1-3; D is undetermined. Trimming took off 5 bases at V and 0 bases at J, with 14 bases between the two ends. The CDR3 covers 16 residues. The germline V gene encodes CDR1 MNHEY and CDR2 SMNVEV (reference sequence). CDR3 loop: CASSRAGRLSGNTIYF. The CDR3 nucleotides are TGTGCCAGCAGTAGGGCTGGACGGCTCTCTGGAAACACCATATATTTT.

The rearrangement joins TRBV20-1 to TRBJ2-7; 12 bases are a match to TRBD2. V shed 3 bases and J 3 bases; nucleotides not matched to a gene: 6. CDR1 is DFQATT, CDR2 SNEGSKA, per germline (reference sequence). This CDR3 contains 15 residues. CDR3 DNA: TGCAGTGCTAGTTCTAGCGGGAGGGGAGGCTACGAGCAGTACTTC. Amino acid sequence: CSASSSGRGGYEQYF.

The V call is TRBV5-1, the J call TRBJ1-1, with 8 positions matching TRBD1. The CDR3 is made up of 15 amino acids. Germline trimming cut 2 bases from V and 3 bases from J; bases unmatched to any gene: 6. CDR1 is SGHRS, CDR2 YFSETQ, per germline. CDR3 residues: CASSLRTGWYTEAFF. DNA of the CDR3: TGCGCCAGCAGCTTAAGGACAGGGTGGTACACTGAAGCTTTCTTT.

A few counts support this clone. V gene TRBV4-3 combines with J gene TRBJ1-3; D is unresolved. Germline V gives CDR1 LGHNA, CDR2 YSLEER. The V end was cut by 4 bases, the J end by 3 bases, with 13 bases between. This CDR3 contains 15 residues. CDR3 residues: CASSRGRTSGNTIYF. The CDR3 coding sequence is TGCGCCAGCAGCCGGGGAAGGACGAGTGGAAACACCATATATTTT.

In nucleotides, the CDR3 is TGTGCCAGCAGCATTACAGGGGGCTACGAGCAGTACTTC. It encodes CASSITGGYEQYF. V is TRBV5-4 and J is TRBJ2-7, with 8 bases lining up with TRBD1. The CDR3 loop spans 13 amino acids. Germline V CDR1 and CDR2: SGHNT, YYREEE (reference sequence). Trimming removed 4 bases from V and 3 bases from J; junction bases left unmatched: 3.

The chain uses TRBV2 and TRBJ1-1, with 8 positions matching TRBD1. The CDR3 spans 14 residues. Germline V gene lookup returns CDR1 SNHLY and CDR2 FYNNEI. Trimming cost V 7 bases and J 6 bases; bases outside gene matches: 10. CDR3 sequence: CASIQGAKWAEAFF. In DNA form, the CDR3 reads TGTGCCAGCATCCAGGGGGCGAAGTGGGCTGAAGCTTTCTTT.

A single count supports this clone. The gene calls are TRBV27 and TRBJ1-2; TRBD1 is a possible D gene (5 bases). CDR1 is MNHEY and CDR2 is SMNVEV in the germline V gene (reference sequence). The V and J ends lost 2 bases and 2 bases respectively, with 12 bases between them. The CDR3 is 15 residues long. The CDR3 protein is CASSLRGRLNYGYTF. Written as DNA, the CDR3 is TGTGCCAGCAGTTTACGGGGCCGGTTGAACTATGGCTACACCTTC.

This clone was detected only once. The chain has TRBV11-3 and TRBJ2-1; the D gene is possibly TRBD2 (7 bases). CDR1 SGHNT and CDR2 YENEEA come from the germline V gene. The CDR3 has 16 amino acids. V was pared by 1 base and J by 7 bases, with 17 bases between. CDR3 nucleotide sequence: TGTGCCAGCAGCTTAGTCGCTGGGGGGCGGGGGAATGAGCAGTTCTTC. Amino acids: CASSLVAGGRGNEQFF. The complete variable domain, with remaining parts taken from reference TRBV11-3 and TRBJ2-1, reads EAGVVQSPRYKIIEKKQPVAFWCNPISGHNTLYWYLQNLGQGPELLIRYENEEAVDDSQLPKDRFSAERLKGVDSTLKIQPAELGDSAVYLCASSLVAGGRGNEQFFGPGTRLTVL.

This chain uses TRBV5-6 with TRBJ1-2, with no clear D. V shed 3 bases and J shed 2 bases, with 5 bases lying between them. The CDR3 spans 12 residues. Germline V gene sequence: CDR1 SGHDT, CDR2 YYEEEE. The CDR3 spells CASSSRNYGYTF. CDR3 in DNA: TGTGCCAGCAGCTCCAGAAACTATGGCTACACCTTC.

The chain links TRBV30 to TRBJ1-2; D gene ambiguous. The germline CDR1 and CDR2 sequences are GTSNPN and SVGIG (reference sequence). V was cut by 0 bases and J by 8 bases, with 16 bases left in between. CDR3 size: 14 residues. This CDR3 reads CAWSVDGPSGGYTF. CDR3 bases: TGTGCCTGGAGTGTAGACGGGCCGTCGGGGGGCTACACCTTC.

J is TRBJ1-5 and V is TRBV25-1; TRBD1 is a possible D gene (5 bases). Trimming took 2 bases from V and 5 from J, leaving 10 bases between them. The germline V gene encodes CDR1 MGHDK and CDR2 SYGVNS. The CDR3 totals 14 residues. The CDR3 sequence is CASSETGYYQPQHF. The CDR3 DNA follows: TGTGCCAGCAGTGAAACAGGTTATTATCAGCCCCAGCATTTT. Full variable domain (remainder filled in from reference TRBV25-1 and TRBJ1-5): EADIYQTPRYLVIGTGKKITLECSQTMGHDKMYWYQQDPGMELHLIHYSYGVNSTEKGDLSSESTVSRIRTEHFPLTLESARPSHTSQYLCASSETGYYQPQHFGDGTRLSIL.

The chain has TRBV18 and TRBJ2-1, with 10 bases identical to TRBD2. Trimming took 1 base from V and 6 from J; bases not matched to a gene: 0. CDR1 KGHSH and CDR2 LQKENI come from the germline V gene. This CDR3 has 14 amino acids. The CDR3 nucleotides are TGTGCCAGCTCACCACGGACTAGCGGCAATGAGCAGTTCTTC. Translated, it gives CASSPRTSGNEQFF.

The V gene is TRBV2, the J gene TRBJ1-1; 7 bases agree with TRBD1. In germline, CDR1 is SNHLY, CDR2 FYNNEI. The ends lost 7 bases at V and 0 bases at J; junction bases unmatched: 5. The CDR3 has 14 amino acids. CDR3 in amino acids: CASNRDSMNTEAFF. As DNA, the CDR3 is TGTGCCAGCAATAGGGACAGCATGAACACTGAAGCTTTCTTT.

This sequence joins TRBV5-1 and TRBJ2-7; TRBD2 is a possible D gene (6 bases). Per germline, CDR1 SGHRS and CDR2 YFSETQ. V was shortened by 1 base and J by 2 bases, with 16 bases between the two germline ends. The CDR3 has 16 residues. The CDR3 is CASSLWGVGRPYEQYF. CDR3 bases: TGCGCCAGCAGCTTGTGGGGGGTGGGACGGCCCTACGAGCAGTACTTC. Looking up the rest from reference TRBV5-1 and TRBJ2-7 gives the full variable domain: KAGVTQTPRYLIKTRGQQVTLSCSPISGHRSVSWYQQTPGQGLQFLFEYFSETQRNKGNFPGRFSGRQFSNSRSEMNVSTLELGDSALYLCASSLWGVGRPYEQYFGPGTRLTVT.

The chain carries TRBV19 and TRBJ2-7, with D possibly matching TRBD2 (5 bases). The CDR3 loop spans 15 amino acids. The ends were cut back, 5 bases at V and 0 bases at J, with 14 bases in the middle. Germline V gives CDR1 LNHDA, CDR2 SQIVND (reference sequence). The CDR3 is CASSYSGISSYEQYF. CDR3 in DNA: TGTGCCAGTAGTTATTCCGGGATCAGCTCCTACGAGCAGTACTTC.